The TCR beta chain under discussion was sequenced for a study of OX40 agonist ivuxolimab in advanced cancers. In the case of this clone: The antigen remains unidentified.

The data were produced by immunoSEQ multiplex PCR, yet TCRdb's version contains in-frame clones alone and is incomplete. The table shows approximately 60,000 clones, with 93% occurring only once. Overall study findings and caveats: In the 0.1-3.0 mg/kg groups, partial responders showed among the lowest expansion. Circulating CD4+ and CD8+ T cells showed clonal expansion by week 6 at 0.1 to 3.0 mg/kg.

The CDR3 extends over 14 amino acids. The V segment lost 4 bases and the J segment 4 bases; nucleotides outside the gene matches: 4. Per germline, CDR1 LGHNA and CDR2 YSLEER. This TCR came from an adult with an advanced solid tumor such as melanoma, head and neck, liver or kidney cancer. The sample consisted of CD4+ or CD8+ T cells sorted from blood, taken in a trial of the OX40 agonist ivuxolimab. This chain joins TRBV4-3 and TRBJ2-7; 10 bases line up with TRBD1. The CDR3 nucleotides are TGCGCCAGCAGCCCCGGACAGGGGGGGTACGAGCAGTACTTC. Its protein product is CASSPGQGGYEQYF.